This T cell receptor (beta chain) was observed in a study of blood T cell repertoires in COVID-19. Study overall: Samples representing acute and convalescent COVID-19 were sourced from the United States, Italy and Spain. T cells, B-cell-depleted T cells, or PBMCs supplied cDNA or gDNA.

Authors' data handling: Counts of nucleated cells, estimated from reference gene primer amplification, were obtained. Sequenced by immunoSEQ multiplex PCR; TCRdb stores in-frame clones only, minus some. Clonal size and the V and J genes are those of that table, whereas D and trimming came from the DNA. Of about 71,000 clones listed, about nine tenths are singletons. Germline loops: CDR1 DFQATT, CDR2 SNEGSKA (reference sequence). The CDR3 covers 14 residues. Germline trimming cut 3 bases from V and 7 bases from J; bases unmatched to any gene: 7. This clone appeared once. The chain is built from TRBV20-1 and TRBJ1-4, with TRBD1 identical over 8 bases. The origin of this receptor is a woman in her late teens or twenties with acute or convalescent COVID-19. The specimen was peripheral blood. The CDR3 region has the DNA TGCAGTGCTAGTGGGGGCAGGGGGCGTGAAAAACTGTTTTTT. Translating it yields CSASGGRGREKLFF.